Below, one T cell receptor (beta chain) is given with its context. V lost 5 bases and J 8 bases, leaving 16 bases between the germline ends. There are 15 residues in the CDR3. Germline V gene sequence: CDR1 SGHTA, CDR2 FQGNSA. These data are taken from a study of T cell responses to AZD1222 COVID-19 vaccine. Assay used: immunoSEQ multiplex PCR; TCRdb lists only in-frame clones, some missing. The repertoire holds about 130,000 clones, with 90% to 95% as singletons. This chain connects TRBV7-2 to TRBJ1-6; possible D gene TRBD1, 5 bases. This TCR derives from an adult in good health. This specimen was peripheral blood, taken on day 0 of AZD1222 vaccination. CDR3 DNA: TGTGCCAGCAGCCCCGACAGCAGGCGCGATTCACCCCTCCACTTT. As protein: CASSPDSRRDSPLHF.